This T cell receptor beta chain was sequenced during a study of blood T cell repertoires in COVID-19. The germline gives CDR1 LNHDA, CDR2 SQIVND (reference sequence). This CDR3 is 13 amino acids long. Concerning this clone itself: An end of the junction differs from the germline gene, which may be a read error.

Profiled with immunoSEQ multiplex PCR; TCRdb holds only in-frame clones, not every one. The sample shows about 65,000 clones, 90% to 95% of them seen only once. The material sequenced was peripheral blood. The sequence was obtained from a man between 65 and 79 years old with active COVID-19. The chain combines TRBV19 with TRBJ2-1; 8 bases agree with TRBD2. DNA of the CDR3: TGTGCCAGTAGAGAGACGACTAGCGCCCTCACGGTCTTC. Translated: CASRETTSALTVF.